The 8 T cell receptor beta chains reported below all come from one sample, sequenced in a study of T cell repertoires in cytomegalovirus infection. Their antigens remain unidentified. One entry per CDR3 protein results from TCRdb running MiXCR on the reads. Of roughly 340,000 distinct CDR3 sequences listed, 25% to 30% were seen once; the top ten hold around 20%. Sequencing was performed on cultured PBMCs, taken from culture after CMV antigen stimulation. These TCRs come from a human donor in good health (CMV status not recorded). Some clones in this sample may be carry-over from other donors' samples.

This clonotype was counted a few times. This chain connects TRBV19 to TRBJ1-1; TRBD1 is a possible D gene (5 bases). Trimming removed 2 bases at V and 5 bases at J, with 18 bases between. This CDR3 is 16 amino acids long. CDR1 and CDR2 (germline): LNHDA, SQIVND (reference sequence). CDR3 sequence: CASSIRPGRGTTEAFF. The CDR3 nucleotides are TGTGCCAGTAGTATACGGCCAGGGAGGGGAACAACTGAAGCTTTCTTT.

V is TRBV12-3 or TRBV12-4 and J is TRBJ2-3, with 7 bases matching TRBD1. The CDR3 is 15 residues long. With 6 bases clipped from V and 3 bases from J, the junction kept 9 bases outside the gene matches. For the CDR3, the DNA is TGTGCCAGCAGGGCCGAGGGGGCCCGGACAGATACGCAGTATTTT. Translating gives CASRAEGARTDTQYF.

This clonotype came up a few times. The gene calls are TRBV28 and TRBJ2-7; D is possibly TRBD2 (6 bases). The CDR3 contains 14 residues. Germline CDR1 and CDR2: MDHEN and SYDVKM. Trimming stripped 5 bases from V and 13 bases from J, with 24 bases between. The CDR3 spells CASSPHAPTSADYF. The CDR3 nucleotides are TGTGCCAGCAGTCCCCACGCCCCGACTAGTGCCGACTACTTC.

There are a few counts of this clonotype. J is TRBJ1-1 and V is TRBV19, with no clear D. V shed 1 base and J shed 6 bases, with 6 bases lying between them. The CDR3 runs to 12 residues. From germline, CDR1 is LNHDA and CDR2 SQIVND (reference sequence). CDR3: CASSIGVAEAFF. DNA for the CDR3: TGTGCCAGTAGTATAGGAGTTGCTGAAGCTTTCTTT. The variable domain in full, completed from reference TRBV19 and TRBJ1-1, reads DGGITQSPKYLFRKEGQNVTLSCEQNLNHDAMYWYRQDPGQGLRLIYYSQIVNDFQKGDIAEGYSVSREKKESFPLTVTSAQKNPTAFYLCASSIGVAEAFFGQGTRLTVV.

CDR3 residues: CASSLALAGKQPQHF. CDR3 nucleotides: TGTGCCAGCAGTTTAGCGCTGGCAGGGAAACAGCCCCAGCATTTT. The V gene is TRBV12-3 or TRBV12-4, the J gene TRBJ1-5; D might be TRBD1 (5 bases). The ends were cut back, 0 bases at V and 7 bases at J, with 13 bases in the middle. There are 15 residues in the CDR3.

The J gene is TRBJ2-1, the V gene TRBV2; D gene uncertain. Germline V gives CDR1 SNHLY, CDR2 FYNNEI. The CDR3 spans 15 residues. The V end was cut by 6 bases, the J end by 6 bases, with 18 bases between. CDR3 sequence: CASSAGFPSINEQFF. In nucleotides, the CDR3 is TGTGCCAGCAGCGCCGGGTTCCCATCCATCAATGAGCAGTTCTTC.

The rearrangement links TRBV19 to TRBJ1-1, with TRBD1 matching over 8 bases. From germline, CDR1 is LNHDA and CDR2 SQIVND (reference sequence). Trimming took 5 bases from V and 4 from J; bases not matched to a gene: 9. The CDR3 length is 15 residues. The CDR3, as DNA: TGTGCCAGTAGTTCCTGGACAGGGAGAAGCACTGAAGCTTTCTTT. Translating gives CASSSWTGRSTEAFF. Together with reference TRBV19 and TRBJ1-1, the CDR3 gives the full variable domain: DGGITQSPKYLFRKEGQNVTLSCEQNLNHDAMYWYRQDPGQGLRLIYYSQIVNDFQKGDIAEGYSVSREKKESFPLTVTSAQKNPTAFYLCASSSWTGRSTEAFFGQGTRLTVV.

The CDR3 region is CAISSGTVEETQYF. The CDR3 DNA reads as TGTGCCATCAGTTCCGGGACCGTCGAAGAGACCCAGTACTTC. The rearrangement uses TRBV10-3 and TRBJ2-5; tentatively, D is TRBD1 or TRBD2 (5 bases each). In germline, CDR1 is ENHRY, CDR2 SYGVKD. Trimming stripped 5 bases from V and 3 bases from J, with 13 bases between. This CDR3 is built from 14 residues.